This entry describes one T cell receptor (beta chain). Its antigen remains unknown. The data belong to a study of T cell responses to AZD1222 COVID-19 vaccine. Clones were read by immunoSEQ multiplex PCR, and TCRdb kept only the in-frame ones, dropping some. The data show roughly 130,000 clones, more than 70% seen once. Germline V gene sequence: CDR1 SGHRS, CDR2 YFSETQ. The CDR3 extends over 18 amino acids. V gave up 0 bases and J gave up 5 bases; unmatched junction bases: 10. Broader study findings: Donors skewed white British and female; clonal diversity was possibly underestimated.

Here the sequenced sample was peripheral blood, taken on day 0 of AZD1222 vaccination. V and J are TRBV5-1 and TRBJ2-3; 12 nucleotides line up with TRBD2. The sequence was collected from an adult in good health. The chain's CDR3 is CASSLDGLAGRLGDTQYF. For the CDR3, the DNA is TGCGCCAGCAGCTTGGATGGACTAGCGGGGCGTTTGGGAGATACGCAGTATTTT.